These T cell receptor beta chains were read from a single sample in a study of blood T cell repertoires in COVID-19. Data came from immunoSEQ multiplex PCR; TCRdb stores just in-frame clones and leaves some out. The repertoire holds 200,000 or so clones, with approximately 90% as singletons. The material sequenced was PBMCs or T cells enriched from blood (not recorded which). These receptors were obtained from a man aged 25 to 40 who had recovered from COVID-19. Each CDR3 is given with its conserved first and last residue. Fields, in order: V gene, D gene, clone size, J gene, CDR3 protein, CDR3 DNA. A D gene is named only where the DNA matches it firmly. Not every row has a clone size; where given, it reads once, few, many or a size class.

v_call: TRBV10-3; d_call: NA; clone_size: NA; j_call: TRBJ1-5; cdr3_aa: CAISPSNQPQHF; cdr3_nt: TGTGCCATCAGTCCATCCAATCAGCCCCAGCATTTT
v_call: TRBV7-2; d_call: NA; clone_size: NA; j_call: TRBJ2-1; cdr3_aa: CASSPGTLRGNEQFF; cdr3_nt: TGTGCCAGCAGCCCCGGGACTCTGCGCGGCAATGAGCAGTTCTTC
v_call: TRBV27; d_call: NA; clone_size: NA; j_call: TRBJ2-2; cdr3_aa: CASSFSLRRGELFF; cdr3_nt: TGTGCCAGCAGTTTTTCCCTACGAAGAGGGGAGCTGTTTTTT
v_call: TRBV5-8; d_call: NA; clone_size: NA; j_call: TRBJ1-6; cdr3_aa: CASSSTYGQYNSPLHF; cdr3_nt: TGTGCCAGCAGTTCAACCTACGGACAGTATAATTCACCCCTCCACTTT
v_call: TRBV5-4; d_call: TRBD1; clone_size: NA; j_call: TRBJ1-2; cdr3_aa: CASSWDRGNYGYTF; cdr3_nt: TGTGCCAGCAGCTGGGACAGGGGTAACTATGGCTACACCTTC
v_call: TRBV5-1; d_call: NA; clone_size: NA; j_call: TRBJ1-3; cdr3_aa: CASSLGTGVGNTIYF; cdr3_nt: TGCGCCAGCAGCTTGGGGACGGGAGTTGGAAACACCATATATTTT
v_call: TRBV27; d_call: NA; clone_size: NA; j_call: TRBJ1-1; cdr3_aa: CASSFGREAFF; cdr3_nt: TGTGCCAGCAGTTTCGGTCGAGAAGCTTTCTTT
v_call: TRBV5-1; d_call: TRBD1; clone_size: NA; j_call: TRBJ1-5; cdr3_aa: CASSQQGYSNQPQHF; cdr3_nt: TGCGCCAGCAGCCAACAGGGGTATAGCAATCAGCCCCAGCATTTT
v_call: TRBV3-1/TRBV3-2; d_call: NA; clone_size: NA; j_call: TRBJ2-5; cdr3_aa: CASSRATGPQETQYF; cdr3_nt: TGTGCCAGCAGCCGCGCGACAGGTCCGCAAGAGACCCAGTACTTC
v_call: TRBV4-3; d_call: TRBD1; clone_size: NA; j_call: TRBJ2-2; cdr3_aa: CASSPGQGATGELFF; cdr3_nt: TGCGCCAGCAGCCCGGGACAGGGGGCTACCGGGGAGCTGTTTTTT
v_call: TRBV27; d_call: TRBD1; clone_size: NA; j_call: TRBJ1-2; cdr3_aa: CASSLRTGDYGYTF; cdr3_nt: TGTGCCAGCAGTTTACGGACAGGGGACTATGGCTACACCTTC
v_call: TRBV19; d_call: NA; clone_size: few; j_call: TRBJ2-7; cdr3_aa: CASSIDLSTARYEQYF; cdr3_nt: TGTGCCAGTAGTATAGACCTCTCAACCGCTAGGTACGAGCAGTACTTC
v_call: TRBV19; d_call: NA; clone_size: NA; j_call: TRBJ1-1; cdr3_aa: CASSIDRDYTEAFF; cdr3_nt: TGTGCCAGTAGTATAGACCGGGATTACACTGAAGCTTTCTTT
v_call: TRBV7-9; d_call: NA; clone_size: NA; j_call: TRBJ2-2; cdr3_aa: CASSLESRDTGELFF; cdr3_nt: TGTGCCAGCAGCTTAGAATCCCGCGACACCGGGGAGCTGTTTTTT
v_call: TRBV27; d_call: TRBD2; clone_size: NA; j_call: TRBJ2-3; cdr3_aa: CASSLIHSGGLSDTQYF; cdr3_nt: TGTGCCAGCAGTTTAATCCATAGCGGGGGGCTATCAGATACGCAGTATTTT
v_call: TRBV5-6; d_call: NA; clone_size: few; j_call: TRBJ2-1; cdr3_aa: CASSQGWTRFNEQFF; cdr3_nt: TGTGCCAGCAGCCAGGGGTGGACTAGGTTCAATGAGCAGTTCTTC
v_call: TRBV6-5; d_call: NA; clone_size: once; j_call: TRBJ1-1; cdr3_aa: CASRNRVTEAFF; cdr3_nt: TGTGCCAGCAGAAACAGGGTCACTGAAGCTTTCTTT
v_call: TRBV6-5; d_call: TRBD1; clone_size: NA; j_call: TRBJ2-7; cdr3_aa: CASRPRTGRPYEQYF; cdr3_nt: TGTGCCAGCAGACCTAGGACAGGGAGACCCTACGAGCAGTACTTC
v_call: TRBV9; d_call: NA; clone_size: NA; j_call: TRBJ1-6; cdr3_aa: CASSVAGGSPLHF; cdr3_nt: TGTGCCAGCAGCGTCGCCGGGGGATCACCCCTCCACTTT
v_call: TRBV28; d_call: NA; clone_size: NA; j_call: TRBJ2-5; cdr3_aa: CASSGVVASQETQYF; cdr3_nt: TGTGCCAGCAGTGGGGTGGTAGCGTCCCAAGAGACCCAGTACTTC
v_call: TRBV24-1; d_call: NA; clone_size: once; j_call: TRBJ2-3; cdr3_aa: CATSDLPAGADTQYF; cdr3_nt: TGTGCCACCAGTGACCTGCCCGCAGGTGCAGATACGCAGTATTTT
v_call: TRBV7-6; d_call: NA; clone_size: NA; j_call: TRBJ1-1; cdr3_aa: CASSLGRSGSGKNTEAFF; cdr3_nt: TGTGCCAGCAGCTTAGGGAGGAGTGGGTCGGGGAAAAACACTGAAGCTTTCTTT
v_call: TRBV30; d_call: NA; clone_size: NA; j_call: TRBJ1-1; cdr3_aa: CAWRTAPEAFF; cdr3_nt: TGTGCCTGGAGGACAGCCCCTGAAGCTTTCTTT
v_call: TRBV6-2/TRBV6-3; d_call: TRBD2; clone_size: NA; j_call: TRBJ2-3; cdr3_aa: CASSYGAPLAGTDTQYF; cdr3_nt: TGTGCCAGCAGTTACGGGGCCCCGCTAGCGGGCACAGATACGCAGTATTTT
v_call: TRBV6-6; d_call: TRBD1; clone_size: once; j_call: TRBJ2-7; cdr3_aa: CASRLRDSYEQYF; cdr3_nt: TGTGCCAGCAGACTACGGGACAGTTACGAGCAGTACTTC
v_call: TRBV15; d_call: NA; clone_size: NA; j_call: TRBJ1-2; cdr3_aa: CATSRGSGGYGYTF; cdr3_nt: TGTGCCACCAGCAGAGGTTCCGGGGGCTATGGCTACACCTTC
v_call: TRBV2; d_call: NA; clone_size: few; j_call: TRBJ2-7; cdr3_aa: CASSDRYEQYF; cdr3_nt: TGTGCCAGCAGTGATCGCTACGAGCAGTACTTC
v_call: TRBV7-4; d_call: NA; clone_size: NA; j_call: TRBJ1-5; cdr3_aa: CAPPHAYGGGSNQPQHF; cdr3_nt: TGCGCCCCCCCCCACGCATACGGGGGGGGCAGCAATCAGCCCCAGCATTTT
v_call: TRBV5-4; d_call: TRBD2; clone_size: NA; j_call: TRBJ2-3; cdr3_aa: CASSFRLAGGHDTQYF; cdr3_nt: TGTGCCAGCAGCTTTAGACTAGCGGGAGGTCATGATACGCAGTATTTT
v_call: TRBV12-3/TRBV12-4; d_call: NA; clone_size: NA; j_call: TRBJ1-1; cdr3_aa: CASRGQLNTEAFF; cdr3_nt: TGTGCCAGCAGAGGACAGCTAAACACTGAAGCTTTCTTT
v_call: TRBV7-2; d_call: NA; clone_size: few; j_call: TRBJ2-7; cdr3_aa: CASRGWASVKDEQYF; cdr3_nt: TGTGCCAGCAGGGGGTGGGCTAGCGTTAAAGACGAGCAGTACTTC
v_call: TRBV6-1; d_call: TRBD1; clone_size: NA; j_call: TRBJ1-1; cdr3_aa: CASSDRTGYRNTEAFF; cdr3_nt: TGTGCCAGCAGTGATAGGACAGGGTATCGGAACACTGAAGCTTTCTTT
v_call: TRBV11-2; d_call: NA; clone_size: NA; j_call: TRBJ2-3; cdr3_aa: CASSSSSDTQYF; cdr3_nt: TGTGCCAGCAGCTCCAGTTCCGATACGCAGTATTTT
v_call: TRBV7-9; d_call: NA; clone_size: NA; j_call: TRBJ1-5; cdr3_aa: CASSLDGDAPQHF; cdr3_nt: TGTGCCAGCAGCTTAGACGGGGATGCGCCCCAGCATTTT
v_call: TRBV7-2; d_call: TRBD2; clone_size: NA; j_call: TRBJ2-5; cdr3_aa: CASSPGGAGAQTQYF; cdr3_nt: TGTGCCAGCAGCCCGGGGGGAGCGGGGGCGCAGACCCAGTACTTC
v_call: TRBV5-4; d_call: NA; clone_size: NA; j_call: TRBJ2-5; cdr3_aa: CASSFRVSKRYQETQYF; cdr3_nt: TGTGCCAGCAGCTTTCGGGTCAGCAAGCGGTACCAAGAGACCCAGTACTTC